This TCR beta chain derives from a study of blood T cell repertoires in COVID-19. This clone was picked up one time. Sequenced by immunoSEQ multiplex PCR; TCRdb stores in-frame clones only, minus some. The sample records under 350,000 clones, approximately 87% being singletons. V gave up 8 bases and J gave up 1 base, with 8 bases separating them. CDR3 length: 12 amino acids. Germline values: CDR1 LGHDT, CDR2 YNNKEL (reference sequence). The sequenced sample consisted of peripheral blood. The sequence derives from a man aged 55-75 years who had recovered from COVID-19. This chain joins TRBV3-1 (or the pseudogene TRBV3-2) and TRBJ2-5; D not resolved. The DNA of the CDR3 is TGTGCCAGCTTTGGCCGCCAAGAGACCCAGTACTTC. It is translated as CASFGRQETQYF.